This T cell receptor beta chain is drawn from a study of blood T cell repertoires in COVID-19. Study overall: Nucleic acid was either cDNA or gDNA, and it came from T cells, B-cell-depleted T cells, or PBMCs.

Germline-derived CDR1 and CDR2 are MNHEY and SMNVEV (reference sequence). V was clipped by 5 bases and J by 7 bases, with 12 bases between them. This CDR3 contains 13 residues. In the authors' workflow: It was from reference gene primer amplification that nucleated cell counts were estimated. TCRdb's table, derived via immunoSEQ multiplex PCR, lists solely in-frame clones and lacks some. V and J calls and clone size are copied from that table; D and trimming were computed from the DNA. In the table there are 200,000 to 250,000 clones, 90% of which are singletons. The J gene is TRBJ2-1, the V gene TRBV27; a possible D gene is TRBD1 (6 bases). Sequencing input: PBMCs or T cells enriched from blood (not recorded which). This sequence was found in a man aged 25 to 40 who had been exposed to COVID-19. The CDR3 coding sequence is TGTGCCAGCAGTCTTTCAGGGGTTAATGAGCAGTTCTTC. This encodes CASSLSGVNEQFF.